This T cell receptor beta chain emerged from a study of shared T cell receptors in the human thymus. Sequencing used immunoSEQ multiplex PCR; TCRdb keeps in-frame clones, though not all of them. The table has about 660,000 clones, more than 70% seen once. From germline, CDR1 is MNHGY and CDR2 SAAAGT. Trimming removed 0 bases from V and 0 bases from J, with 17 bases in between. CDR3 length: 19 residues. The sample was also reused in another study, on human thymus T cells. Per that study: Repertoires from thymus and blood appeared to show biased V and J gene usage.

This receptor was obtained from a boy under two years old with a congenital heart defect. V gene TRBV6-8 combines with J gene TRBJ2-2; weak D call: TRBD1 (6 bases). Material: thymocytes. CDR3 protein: CASSYSEAGAPPNTGELFF. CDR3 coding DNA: TGTGCCAGCAGTTACTCGGAGGCAGGGGCTCCTCCGAACACCGGGGAGCTGTTTTTT.